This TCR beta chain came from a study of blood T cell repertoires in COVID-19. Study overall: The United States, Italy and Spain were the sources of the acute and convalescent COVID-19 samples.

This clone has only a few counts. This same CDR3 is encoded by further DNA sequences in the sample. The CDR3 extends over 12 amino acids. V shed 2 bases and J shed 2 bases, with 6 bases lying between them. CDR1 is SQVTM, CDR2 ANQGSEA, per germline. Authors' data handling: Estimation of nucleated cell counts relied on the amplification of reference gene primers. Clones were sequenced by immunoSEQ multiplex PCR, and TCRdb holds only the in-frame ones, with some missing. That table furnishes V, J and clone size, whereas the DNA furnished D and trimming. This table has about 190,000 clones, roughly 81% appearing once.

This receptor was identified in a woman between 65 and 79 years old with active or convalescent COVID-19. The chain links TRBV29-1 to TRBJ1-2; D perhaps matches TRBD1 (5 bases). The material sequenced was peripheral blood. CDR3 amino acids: CSVEQGNYGYTF. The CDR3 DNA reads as TGCAGCGTTGAACAGGGCAACTATGGCTACACCTTC. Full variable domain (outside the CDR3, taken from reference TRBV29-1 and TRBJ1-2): SAVISQKPSRDICQRGTSLTIQCQVDSQVTMMFWYRQQPGQSLTLIATANQGSEATYESGFVIDKFPISRPNLTFSTLTVSNMSPEDSSIYLCSVEQGNYGYTFGSGTRLTVV.